The clone carrying this TCR beta chain was seen more than once but under ten times. Its antigen is unknown. Trimming took 0 bases from V and 10 from J, leaving 12 bases between them. From germline, CDR1 is SGHDN and CDR2 FVKESK. The CDR3 covers 13 residues. TCRdb re-derived calls from the RT-PCR reads in MiXCR, one entry per CDR3 protein. This sample has approximately 500,000 distinct CDR3 sequences, with roughly 13% found just once. These data are taken from a study of response to subunit inactivated influenza vaccine. Study-level points and caveats: Authors suggested that a seasonal influenza vaccination recruits few new T cells each time.

The V call is TRBV14, the J call TRBJ1-1; D gene unclear. Source: PBMCs from blood, taken 40 to 50 days after vaccination. The sequence was obtained from a man aged 50-59 years who received an inactivated influenza vaccine. CDR3 amino acids: CASSQEVRGAAFF. The CDR3 DNA reads as TGTGCCAGCAGCCAAGAGGTTCGAGGCGCAGCTTTCTTT.